This T cell receptor (beta chain) was sequenced during a study of T-cell reconstitution after alpha-beta-depleted transplantation in children. Unique molecular identifiers were incorporated into the prepared TCRbeta library. TCRdb called the PCR reads again in MiXCR, with one record for every CDR3 protein. The table lists about 610,000 distinct CDR3 sequences, 25% to 30% of them singletons. The V gene lost 1 base and the J gene lost 7 bases, with 11 bases spanning the gap. The V gene's germline CDR1 is LGHNA and CDR2 YNFKEQ. The CDR3 is made up of 14 amino acids. This clonotype turned up a few times. Source: PBMCs, taken before TCRalphabeta/CD19-depleted stem cell transplant. The TCR originated in a boy in the first two years of life with Wiskott-Aldrich syndrome, due to receive a stem cell transplant. The chain links TRBV4-2 to TRBJ1-5; D gene unclear. This chain's CDR3 is CASSQAPNEQPQHF. CDR3 bases: TGTGCCAGCAGCCAAGCCCCCAACGAACAGCCCCAGCATTTT.